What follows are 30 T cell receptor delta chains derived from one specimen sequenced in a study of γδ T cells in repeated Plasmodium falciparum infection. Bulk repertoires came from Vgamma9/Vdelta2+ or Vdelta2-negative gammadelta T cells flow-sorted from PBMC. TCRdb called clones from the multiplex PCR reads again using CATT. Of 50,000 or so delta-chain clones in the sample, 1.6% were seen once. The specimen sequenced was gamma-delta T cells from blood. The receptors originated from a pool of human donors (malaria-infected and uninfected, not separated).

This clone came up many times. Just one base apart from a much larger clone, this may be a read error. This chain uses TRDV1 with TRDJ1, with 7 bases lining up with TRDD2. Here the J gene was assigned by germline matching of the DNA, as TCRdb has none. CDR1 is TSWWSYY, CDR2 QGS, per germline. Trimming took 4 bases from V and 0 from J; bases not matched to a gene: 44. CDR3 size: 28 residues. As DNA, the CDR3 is TGTGCTCTTGGGGTACCATATAGATTCCTACCATTCCACACTGGACACATAGCTGGCGGTGAGTACACCGATAAACTCATCTTT. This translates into CALGVPYRFLPFHTGHIAGGEYTDKLIF.

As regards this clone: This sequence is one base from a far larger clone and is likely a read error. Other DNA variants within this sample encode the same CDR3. CDR3 coding DNA: TGTGCCCTTGGGGGTATCCTAACAGGCTTCCACACCGATAAACTCATCTTT. Translated: CALGGILTGFHTDKLIF. V usage is TRDV1 and J usage is TRDJ1; possibly TRDD3 for D (6 bases). TCRdb does not report a J gene; here it was assigned by matching the DNA to germline references. There are 17 residues in the CDR3. Germline V lookup: CDR1 TSWWSYY, CDR2 QGS.

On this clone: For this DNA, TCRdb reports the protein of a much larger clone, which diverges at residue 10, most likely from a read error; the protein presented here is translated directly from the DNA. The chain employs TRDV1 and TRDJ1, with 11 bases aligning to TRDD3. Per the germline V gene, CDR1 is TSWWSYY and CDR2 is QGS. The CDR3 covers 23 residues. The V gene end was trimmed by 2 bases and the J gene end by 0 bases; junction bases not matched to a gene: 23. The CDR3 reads CALGELEGPIDVLGDKDTDKLIF. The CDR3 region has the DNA TGTGCTCTTGGGGAATTAGAAGGACCCATTGACGTACTGGGGGATAAAGACACCGATAAACTCATCTTT.

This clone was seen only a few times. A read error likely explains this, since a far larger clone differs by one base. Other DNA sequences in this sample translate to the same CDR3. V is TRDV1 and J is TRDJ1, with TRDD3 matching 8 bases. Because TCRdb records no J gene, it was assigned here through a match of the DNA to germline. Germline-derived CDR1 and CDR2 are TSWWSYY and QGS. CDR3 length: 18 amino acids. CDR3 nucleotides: TGTGCTCTCGGGGCCCACTACCTCTGGTGGGGGATCACCGATAAACTCATCTTT. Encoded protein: CALGAHYLWWGITDKLIF.

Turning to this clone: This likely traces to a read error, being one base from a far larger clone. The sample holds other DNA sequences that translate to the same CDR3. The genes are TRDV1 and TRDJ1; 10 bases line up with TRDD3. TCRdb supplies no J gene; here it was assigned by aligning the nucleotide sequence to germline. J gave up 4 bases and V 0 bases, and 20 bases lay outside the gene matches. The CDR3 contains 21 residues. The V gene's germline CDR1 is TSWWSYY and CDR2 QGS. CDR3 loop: CALGELGPTELLGDWCDKLIF. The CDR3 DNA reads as TGTGCTCTTGGGGAACTCGGCCCTACAGAGCTACTGGGGGATTGGTGCGATAAACTCATCTTT.

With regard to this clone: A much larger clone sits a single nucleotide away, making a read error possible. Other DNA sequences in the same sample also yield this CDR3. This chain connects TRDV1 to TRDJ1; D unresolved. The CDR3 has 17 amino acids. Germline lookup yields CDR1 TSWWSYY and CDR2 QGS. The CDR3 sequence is CALGGAMPSAYTDKLIF. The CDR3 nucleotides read TGTGCTCTTGGGGGGGCCATGCCAAGCGCGTACACCGATAAGCTCATCTTT.

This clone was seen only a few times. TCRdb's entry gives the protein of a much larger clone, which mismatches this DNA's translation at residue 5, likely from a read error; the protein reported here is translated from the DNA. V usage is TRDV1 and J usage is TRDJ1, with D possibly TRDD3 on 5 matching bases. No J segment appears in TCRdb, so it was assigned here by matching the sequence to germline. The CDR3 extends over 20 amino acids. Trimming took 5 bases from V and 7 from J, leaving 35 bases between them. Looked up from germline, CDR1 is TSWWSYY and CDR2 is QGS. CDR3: CALGNRHSVRGKVGRVKLIF. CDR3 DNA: TGTGCTCTTGGGAATCGGCATAGCGTCCGAGGGAAGGTGGGGAGAGTTAAACTCATCTTT.

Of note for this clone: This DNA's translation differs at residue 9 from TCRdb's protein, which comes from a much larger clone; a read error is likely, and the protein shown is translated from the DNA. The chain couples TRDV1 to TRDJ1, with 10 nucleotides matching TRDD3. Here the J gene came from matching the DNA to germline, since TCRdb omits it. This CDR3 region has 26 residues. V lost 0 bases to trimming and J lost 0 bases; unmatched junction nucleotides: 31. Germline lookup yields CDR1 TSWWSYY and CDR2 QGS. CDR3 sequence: CALGELSLLRTGGFGVLLGYTDKLIF. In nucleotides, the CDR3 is TGTGCTCTTGGGGAACTATCCCTACTCCGTACTGGGGGATTTGGGGTCTTATTGGGTTACACCGATAAACTCATCTTT.

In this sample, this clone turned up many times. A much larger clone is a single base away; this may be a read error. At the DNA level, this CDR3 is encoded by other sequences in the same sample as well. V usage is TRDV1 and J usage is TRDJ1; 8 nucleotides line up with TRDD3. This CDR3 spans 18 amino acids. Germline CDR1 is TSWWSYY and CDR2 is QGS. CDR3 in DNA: TGTGCCCTTGAAGATTCTCCCTCGGGCTGGGGGAAGGCCGATAAACTCATCTTT. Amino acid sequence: CALEDSPSGWGKADKLIF.

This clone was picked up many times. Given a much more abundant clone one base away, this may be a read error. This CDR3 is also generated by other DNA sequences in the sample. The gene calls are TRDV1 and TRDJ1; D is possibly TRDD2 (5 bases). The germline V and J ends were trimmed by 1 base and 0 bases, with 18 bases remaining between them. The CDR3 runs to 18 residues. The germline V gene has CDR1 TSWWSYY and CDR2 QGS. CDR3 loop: CALGEPPTGGTYTDKLIF. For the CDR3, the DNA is TGTGCTCTTGGGGAACCCCCTACCGGTGGAACTTACACCGATAAACTCATCTTT.

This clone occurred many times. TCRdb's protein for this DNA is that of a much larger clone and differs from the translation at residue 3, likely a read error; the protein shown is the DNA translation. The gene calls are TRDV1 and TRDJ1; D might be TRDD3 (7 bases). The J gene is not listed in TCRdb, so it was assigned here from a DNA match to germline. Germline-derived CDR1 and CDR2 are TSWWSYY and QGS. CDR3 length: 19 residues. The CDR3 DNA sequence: TGTGCTATTGGGGACCCCTATCCTACAGCCTGGGGGTACACCGATAAACTCATCTTT. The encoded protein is CAIGDPYPTAWGYTDKLIF.

For the CDR3, the DNA is TGTGCTCTTGGGCCCGGGGGCCTCCTAGGCTGGGGGATTCTTATGGTAGGCACCGATAAACTCATCTTT. Translated: CALGPGGLLGWGILMVGTDKLIF. This sequence joins TRDV1 and TRDJ1; 9 bases map to TRDD3. TCRdb lists no J gene, so it was determined here by aligning the DNA to germline. Germline loops: CDR1 TSWWSYY, CDR2 QGS. Unmatched junction bases numbered 29, after V lost 5 bases and J lost 1 base. The CDR3 consists of 23 residues.

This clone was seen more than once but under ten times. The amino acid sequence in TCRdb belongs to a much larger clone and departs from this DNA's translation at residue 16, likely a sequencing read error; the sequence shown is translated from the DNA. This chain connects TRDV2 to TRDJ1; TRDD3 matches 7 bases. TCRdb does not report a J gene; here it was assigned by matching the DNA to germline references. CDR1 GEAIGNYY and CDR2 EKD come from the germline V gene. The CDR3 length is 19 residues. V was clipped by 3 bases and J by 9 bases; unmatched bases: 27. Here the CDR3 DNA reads TGTGCCTGTGACGCCATGCCTACTGGGGACCGAATAATGGGGGAGGAACTCATCTTT. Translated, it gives CACDAMPTGDRIMGEELIF.

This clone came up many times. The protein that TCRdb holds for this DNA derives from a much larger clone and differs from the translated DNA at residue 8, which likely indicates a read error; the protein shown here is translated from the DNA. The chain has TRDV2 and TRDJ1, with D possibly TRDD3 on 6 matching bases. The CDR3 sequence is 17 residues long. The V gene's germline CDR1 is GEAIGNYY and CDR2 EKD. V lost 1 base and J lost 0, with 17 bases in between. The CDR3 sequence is CACDTGGNYRYTDKLIF. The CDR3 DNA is TGTGCCTGTGACACTGGGGGGAATTACCGGTACACCGATAAACTCATCTTT.

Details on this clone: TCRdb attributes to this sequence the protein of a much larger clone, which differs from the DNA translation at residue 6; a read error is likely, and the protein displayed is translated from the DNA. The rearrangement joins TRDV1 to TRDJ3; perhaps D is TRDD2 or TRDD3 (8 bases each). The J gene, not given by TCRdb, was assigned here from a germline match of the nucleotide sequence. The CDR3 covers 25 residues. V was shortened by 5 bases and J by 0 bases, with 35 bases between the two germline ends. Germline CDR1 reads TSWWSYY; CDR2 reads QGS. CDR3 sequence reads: CALGTAMLPTSGDRMSSWDTRQMFF. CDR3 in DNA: TGTGCTCTTGGGACTGCCATGCTTCCTACTTCGGGGGATAGGATGAGCTCCTGGGACACCCGACAGATGTTTTTC.

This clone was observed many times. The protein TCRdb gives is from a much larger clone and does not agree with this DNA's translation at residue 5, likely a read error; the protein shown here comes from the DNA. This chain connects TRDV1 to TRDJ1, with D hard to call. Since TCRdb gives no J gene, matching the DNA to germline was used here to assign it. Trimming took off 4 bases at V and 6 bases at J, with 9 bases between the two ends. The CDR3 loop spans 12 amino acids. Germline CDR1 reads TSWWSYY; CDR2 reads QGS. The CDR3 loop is CALGGLRYKLIF. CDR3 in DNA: TGTGCTCTTGGGGGATTGCGGTATAAACTCATCTTT.

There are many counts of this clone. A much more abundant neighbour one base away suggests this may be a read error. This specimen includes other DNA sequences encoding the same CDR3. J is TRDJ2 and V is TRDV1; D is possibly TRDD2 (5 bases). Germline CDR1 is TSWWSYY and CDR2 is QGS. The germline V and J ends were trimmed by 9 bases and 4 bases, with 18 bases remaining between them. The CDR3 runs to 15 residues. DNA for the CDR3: TGTGCTCTGACCTACGAAGGTATATCGACAGCACAACTCTTCTTT. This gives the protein CALTYEGISTAQLFF.

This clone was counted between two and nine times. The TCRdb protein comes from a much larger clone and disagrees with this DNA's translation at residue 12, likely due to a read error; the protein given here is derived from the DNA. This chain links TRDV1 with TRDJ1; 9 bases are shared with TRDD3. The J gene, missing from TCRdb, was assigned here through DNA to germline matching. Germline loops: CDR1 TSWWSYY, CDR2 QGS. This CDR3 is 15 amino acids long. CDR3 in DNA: TGTGCCCTCGGGGAGAGGTGGGGGATATCCGATAGACTCATCTTT. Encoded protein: CALGERWGISDRLIF.

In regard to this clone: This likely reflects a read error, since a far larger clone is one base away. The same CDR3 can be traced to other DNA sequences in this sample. CDR3 nucleotide sequence: TGTGCCTGTGTAGGTCTAGGGGACAACACCGATAAACTCATCTTT. As protein: CACVGLGDNTDKLIF. This chain links TRDV2 with TRDJ1; TRDD3 might be the D (5 bases). Here the J gene came from matching the DNA to germline, since TCRdb omits it. CDR3 length equals 15 residues. Trimming cost V 5 bases and J 0 bases, with 15 bases left between them. Per germline, CDR1 GEAIGNYY and CDR2 EKD.

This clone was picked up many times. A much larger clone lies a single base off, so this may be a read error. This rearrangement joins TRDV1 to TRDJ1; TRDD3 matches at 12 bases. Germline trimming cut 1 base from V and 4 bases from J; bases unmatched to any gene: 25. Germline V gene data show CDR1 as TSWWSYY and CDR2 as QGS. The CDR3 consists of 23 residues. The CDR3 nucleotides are TGTGCTCTTGGGGAACCGCTTTTTTATACGCGCGCTGGGGGATACGCGAATAGCGATAAACTCATCTTT. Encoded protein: CALGEPLFYTRAGGYANSDKLIF.

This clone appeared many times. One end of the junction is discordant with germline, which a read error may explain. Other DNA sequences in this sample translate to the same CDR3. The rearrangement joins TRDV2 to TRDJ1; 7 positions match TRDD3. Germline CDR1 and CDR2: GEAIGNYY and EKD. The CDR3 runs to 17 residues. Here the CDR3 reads CACDTGGDYRYTDKLIF. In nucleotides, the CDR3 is TGTGCCTGTGACACTGGGGGGGATTACCGGTACACCGATAAGCTCATCTTT.

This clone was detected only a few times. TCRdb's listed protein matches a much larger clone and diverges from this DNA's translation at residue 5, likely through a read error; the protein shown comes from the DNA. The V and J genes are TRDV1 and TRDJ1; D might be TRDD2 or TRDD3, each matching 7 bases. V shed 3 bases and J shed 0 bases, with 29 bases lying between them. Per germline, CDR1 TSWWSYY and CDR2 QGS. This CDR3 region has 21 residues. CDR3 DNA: TGTGCTCTTGGGGATCTAGGGTTTCCTTCCTTCCTGGGGGGTTACACCGATAAACTCATCTTT. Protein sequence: CALGDLGFPSFLGGYTDKLIF.

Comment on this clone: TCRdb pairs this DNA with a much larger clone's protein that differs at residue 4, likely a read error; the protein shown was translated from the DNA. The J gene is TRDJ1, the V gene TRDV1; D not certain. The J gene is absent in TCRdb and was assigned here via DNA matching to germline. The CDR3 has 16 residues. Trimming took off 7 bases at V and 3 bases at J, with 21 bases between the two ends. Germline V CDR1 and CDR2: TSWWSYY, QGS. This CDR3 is CALEDKVLIPSDKLIF. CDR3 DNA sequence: TGTGCTCTTGAGGACAAGGTACTGATCCCGTCCGATAAACTCATCTTT.

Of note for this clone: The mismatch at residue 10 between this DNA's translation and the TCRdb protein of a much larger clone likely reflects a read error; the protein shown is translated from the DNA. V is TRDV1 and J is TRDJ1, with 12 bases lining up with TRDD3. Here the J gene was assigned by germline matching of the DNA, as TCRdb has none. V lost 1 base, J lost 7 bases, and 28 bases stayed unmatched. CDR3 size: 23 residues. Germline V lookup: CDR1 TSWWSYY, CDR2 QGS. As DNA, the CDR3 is TGTGCTCTTGGGGAACCCCCCTCCTACGGATTAGGGCTGGGGGATACGGGAGGGGGTAAACTCATCTTT. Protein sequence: CALGEPPSYGLGLGDTGGGKLIF.

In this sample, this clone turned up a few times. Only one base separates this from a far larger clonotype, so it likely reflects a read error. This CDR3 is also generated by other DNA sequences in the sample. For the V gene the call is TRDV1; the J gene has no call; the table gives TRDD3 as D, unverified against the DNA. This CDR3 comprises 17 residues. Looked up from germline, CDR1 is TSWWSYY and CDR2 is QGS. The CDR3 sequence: CALGAKWFPPYTDKLIF. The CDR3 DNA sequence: TGTGCTCTTGGGGCGAAGTGGTTCCCCCCGTACACCGATAAGCTCATCTTT.

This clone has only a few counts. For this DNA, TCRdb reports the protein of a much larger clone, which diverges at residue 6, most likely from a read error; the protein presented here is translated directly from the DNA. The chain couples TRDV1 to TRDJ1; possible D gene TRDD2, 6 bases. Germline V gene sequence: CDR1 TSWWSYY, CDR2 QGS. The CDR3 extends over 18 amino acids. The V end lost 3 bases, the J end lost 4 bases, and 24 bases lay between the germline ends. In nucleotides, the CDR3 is TGTGCTCTTGGGGACCTTCCCCTCCTTGGCCGCGGGGGCGATAAACTCATCTTT. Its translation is CALGDLPLLGRGGDKLIF.

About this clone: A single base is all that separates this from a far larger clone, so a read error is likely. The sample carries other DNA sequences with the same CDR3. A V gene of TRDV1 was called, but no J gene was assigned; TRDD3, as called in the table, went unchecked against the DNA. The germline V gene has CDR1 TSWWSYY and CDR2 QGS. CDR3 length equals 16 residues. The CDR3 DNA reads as TGTGCTCTTGTAGTAACTGGGGCCGGGAGCACCGATAAGCTCATCTTT. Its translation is CALVVTGAGSTDKLIF.

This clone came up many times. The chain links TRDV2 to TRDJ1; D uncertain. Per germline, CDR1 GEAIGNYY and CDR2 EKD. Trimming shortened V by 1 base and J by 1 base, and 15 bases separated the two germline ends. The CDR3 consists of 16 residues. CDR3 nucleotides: TGTGCCTGTGACACGGTGATTTATAGGATCACCGATAAACTCATCTTT. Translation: CACDTVIYRITDKLIF.

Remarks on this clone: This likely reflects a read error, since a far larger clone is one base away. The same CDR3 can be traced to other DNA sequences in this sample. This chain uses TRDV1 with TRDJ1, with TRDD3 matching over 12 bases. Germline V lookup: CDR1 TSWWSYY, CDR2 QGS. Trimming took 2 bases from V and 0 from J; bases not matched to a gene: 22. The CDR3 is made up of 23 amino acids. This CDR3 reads CALGETLGLPSVLGDTYTDKLIF. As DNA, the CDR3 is TGTGCTCTTGGGGAAACTTTAGGTCTTCCCTCGGTACTGGGGGATACCTACACCGATAAACTCATCTTT.

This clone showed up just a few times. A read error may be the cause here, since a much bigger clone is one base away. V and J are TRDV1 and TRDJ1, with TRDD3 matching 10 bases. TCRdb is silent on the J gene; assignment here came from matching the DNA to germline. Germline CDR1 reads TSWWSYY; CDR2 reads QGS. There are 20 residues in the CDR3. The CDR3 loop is CALESSYGVGGYALTGKLIF. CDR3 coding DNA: TGTGCTCTTGAGAGCTCCTACGGGGTGGGGGGATACGCTCTCACCGGTAAACTCATCTTT.